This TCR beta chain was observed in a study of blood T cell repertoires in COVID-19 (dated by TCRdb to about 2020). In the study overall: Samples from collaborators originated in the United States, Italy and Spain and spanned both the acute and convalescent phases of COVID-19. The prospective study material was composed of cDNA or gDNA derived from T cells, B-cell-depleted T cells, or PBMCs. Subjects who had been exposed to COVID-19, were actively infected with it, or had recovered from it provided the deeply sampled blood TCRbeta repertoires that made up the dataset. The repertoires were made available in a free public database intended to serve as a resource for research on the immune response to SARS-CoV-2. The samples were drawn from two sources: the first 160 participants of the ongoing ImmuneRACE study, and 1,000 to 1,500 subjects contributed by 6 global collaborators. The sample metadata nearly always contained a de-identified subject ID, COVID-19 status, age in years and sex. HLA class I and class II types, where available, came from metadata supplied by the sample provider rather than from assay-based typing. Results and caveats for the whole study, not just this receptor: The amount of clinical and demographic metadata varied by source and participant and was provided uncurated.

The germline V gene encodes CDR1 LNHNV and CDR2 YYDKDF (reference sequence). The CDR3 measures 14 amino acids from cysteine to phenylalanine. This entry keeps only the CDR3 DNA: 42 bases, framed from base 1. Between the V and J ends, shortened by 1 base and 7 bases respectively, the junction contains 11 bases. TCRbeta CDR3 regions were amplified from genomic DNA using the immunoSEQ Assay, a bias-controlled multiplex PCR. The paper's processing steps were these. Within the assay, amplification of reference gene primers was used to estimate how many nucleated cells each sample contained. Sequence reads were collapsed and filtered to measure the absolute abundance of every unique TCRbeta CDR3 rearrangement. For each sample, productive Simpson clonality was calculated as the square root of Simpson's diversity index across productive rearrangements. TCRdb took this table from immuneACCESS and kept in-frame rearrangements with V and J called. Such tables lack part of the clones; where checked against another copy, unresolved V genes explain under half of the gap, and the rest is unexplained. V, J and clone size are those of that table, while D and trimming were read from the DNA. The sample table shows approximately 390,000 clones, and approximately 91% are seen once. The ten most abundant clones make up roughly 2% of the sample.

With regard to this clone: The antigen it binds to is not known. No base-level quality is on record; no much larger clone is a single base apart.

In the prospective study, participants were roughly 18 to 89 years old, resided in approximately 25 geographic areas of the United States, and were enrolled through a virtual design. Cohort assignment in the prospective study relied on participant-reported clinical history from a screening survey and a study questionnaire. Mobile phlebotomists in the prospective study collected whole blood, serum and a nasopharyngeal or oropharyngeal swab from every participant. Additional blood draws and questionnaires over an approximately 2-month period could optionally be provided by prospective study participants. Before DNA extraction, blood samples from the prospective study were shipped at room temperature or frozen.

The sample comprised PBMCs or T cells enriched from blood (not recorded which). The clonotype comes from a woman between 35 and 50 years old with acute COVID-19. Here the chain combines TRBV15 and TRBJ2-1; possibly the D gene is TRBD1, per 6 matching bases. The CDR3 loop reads CATSRGAGVNEQFF. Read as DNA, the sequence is TGTGCCACCAGCAGAGGGGCAGGGGTTAATGAGCAGTTCTTC.